A single sample gave rise to the 10 T cell receptor beta chains below, sequenced in a study of cytomegalovirus exposure and HLA in healthy donors. PCR involved 60 Vbeta and 13 Jbeta primers. Generated by immunoSEQ multiplex PCR, the TCRdb table keeps only in-frame clones and is missing some. Among 55,000 to 70,000 clones listed, 70% to 90% were seen once. Material for sequencing was PBMCs. Receptors were obtained from a young woman in good health and CMV-seronegative.

The genes are TRBV7-8 and TRBJ1-3; D not certain. The CDR3 contains 15 residues. V was trimmed by 2 bases and J by 2 bases, leaving 10 bases between them. The germline V gene encodes CDR1 SGHVS and CDR2 FQNEAQ. CDR3 sequence: CASSLREIPGNTIYF. The DNA of the CDR3 is TGTGCCAGCAGCTTAAGGGAGATCCCTGGAAACACCATATATTTT.

The CDR3 sequence: CASSSQTSGSRETQYF. The CDR3 nucleotides read TGTGCCAGCTCATCTCAAACTAGCGGGAGTAGGGAGACCCAGTACTTC. V gene TRBV18 combines with J gene TRBJ2-5; TRBD2 aligns across 11 bases. The CDR3 sequence is 16 residues long. CDR1 and CDR2 from the germline V gene are KGHSH and LQKENI. V lost 5 bases, J lost 5 bases, and 10 bases stayed unmatched.

The chain joins TRBV10-3 to TRBJ1-6; 9 nucleotides align to TRBD1. V was pared by 6 bases and J by 9 bases, with 6 bases of the junction left unmatched. Germline CDR1 is ENHRY and CDR2 is SYGVKD. CDR3 length equals 14 residues. DNA for the CDR3: TGTGCCATCAGGGCGGGACAGGGAAGTTCACCCCTCCACTTT. Protein: CAIRAGQGSSPLHF.

V is TRBV7-2 and J is TRBJ1-5; possibly TRBD1 for D (5 bases). Trimming cost V 5 bases and J 6 bases, with 17 bases left between them. Germline CDR1 SGHTA, CDR2 FQGNSA. This CDR3 has 15 amino acids. CDR3 loop: CASSPKGGVSQPQHF. CDR3 sequence (DNA): TGTGCCAGCAGCCCGAAGGGAGGGGTTAGTCAGCCCCAGCATTTT.

This clone was counted only a few times. This rearrangement joins TRBV5-6 to TRBJ2-7, with D maybe TRBD2 (5 bases). This CDR3 has 13 amino acids. Germline CDR1 reads SGHDT; CDR2 reads YYEEEE. Trimming stripped 4 bases from V and 4 bases from J, with 12 bases between. CDR3 residues: CASSPPGFYEQYF. The CDR3 nucleotides read TGTGCCAGCAGCCCCCCGGGGTTTTACGAGCAGTACTTC. Based on the CDR3 plus reference TRBV5-6 and TRBJ2-7, the full variable domain is DAGVTQSPTHLIKTRGQQVTLRCSPKSGHDTVSWYQQALGQGPQFIFQYYEEEERQRGNFPDRFSGHQFPNYSSELNVNALLLGDSALYLCASSPPGFYEQYFGPGTRLTVT.

V and J are TRBV4-2 and TRBJ2-1; 10 bases agree with TRBD2. The germline CDR1 and CDR2 sequences are LGHNA and YNFKEQ. The CDR3 is made up of 16 amino acids. V lost 3 bases to trimming and J lost 7 bases; unmatched junction nucleotides: 9. The CDR3 nucleotides read TGTGCCAGCAGCCAGGAGAGCGGGAGGGGCGGAAATGAGCAGTTCTTC. It yields the protein CASSQESGRGGNEQFF.

The chain has TRBV7-9 and TRBJ2-7; TRBD1 is a possible D gene (6 bases). The V gene's germline CDR1 is SEHNR and CDR2 FQNEAQ (reference sequence). V lost 5 bases and J lost 1, with 9 bases in between. The CDR3 runs to 13 residues. The CDR3 bases are TGTGCCAGCAGCCCGACAGGATCCTACGAGCAGTACTTC. It yields the protein CASSPTGSYEQYF.

In the case of this clone: A junction boundary mismatches the germline segment, possibly from a read error. The chain uses TRBV7-9 and TRBJ2-7; the match to TRBD1 covers 11 bases. Germline-derived CDR1 and CDR2 are SEHNR and FQNEAQ (reference sequence). The CDR3 totals 15 residues. In DNA form, the CDR3 reads TGTTCCAGCAGCTTCGGGACAGGGGGTTCCTACGAGCAGTACTTC. Residues: CSSSFGTGGSYEQYF.

In this sample, this clone turned up once. The V and J genes are TRBV11-3 and TRBJ2-3, with D maybe TRBD2 (5 bases). Germline CDR1 and CDR2: SGHNT and YENEEA. The V end was cut by 3 bases, the J end by 1 base, with 11 bases between. This CDR3 is 15 amino acids long. CDR3 nucleotides: TGTGCCAGCAGCTTGCGCGGGCTAGGCACAGATACGCAGTATTTT. This translates into CASSLRGLGTDTQYF. Filled out from reference TRBV11-3 and TRBJ2-3, the complete variable domain reads EAGVVQSPRYKIIEKKQPVAFWCNPISGHNTLYWYLQNLGQGPELLIRYENEEAVDDSQLPKDRFSAERLKGVDSTLKIQPAELGDSAVYLCASSLRGLGTDTQYFGPGTRLTVL.

J is TRBJ2-1 and V is TRBV11-3; perhaps TRBD2 as D (6 bases). V shed 6 bases and J shed 9 bases, with 24 bases lying between them. Germline V lookup: CDR1 SGHNT, CDR2 YENEEA. CDR3 length: 16 amino acids. CDR3 nucleotide sequence: TGTGCCAGCAGTCCGATAGCGGAAGGAGTTATGGGTGAGCAGTTCTTC. Translated: CASSPIAEGVMGEQFF.